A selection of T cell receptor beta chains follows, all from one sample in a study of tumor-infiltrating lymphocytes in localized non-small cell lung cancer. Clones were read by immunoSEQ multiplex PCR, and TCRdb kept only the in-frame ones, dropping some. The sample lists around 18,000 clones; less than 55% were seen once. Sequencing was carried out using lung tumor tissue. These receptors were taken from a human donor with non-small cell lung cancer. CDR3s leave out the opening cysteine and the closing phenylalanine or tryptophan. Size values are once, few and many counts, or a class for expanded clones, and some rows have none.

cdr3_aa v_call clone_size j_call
ATSPRAGTYNSPLH TRBV15 . TRBJ1-6
ASSTGDYGYT TRBV5-6 once TRBJ1-2
ASSQEPRISSLNYGYT TRBV14 . TRBJ1-2
ASSGVGSNYGYT TRBV2 . TRBJ1-2
ASSLERSTDTQY TRBV5-1 . TRBJ2-3
ASSQTGDRTDTQY TRBV11-1 . TRBJ2-3
AISEGKNYGYT TRBV10-3 . TRBJ1-2
ASTPGEGAATQY TRBV9 . TRBJ2-5
ASSIGTGRSNQPQH TRBV7-2 once TRBJ1-5
ASSLLPGGEQF TRBV28 once TRBJ2-1
ASSLGATSSGANVLT TRBV5-1 . TRBJ2-6
ASSLSSGGLNTQY TRBV27 . TRBJ2-3
ASSWGTGGYT TRBV5-1 . TRBJ1-2
ASRYRGTNYGYT TRBV6-5 . TRBJ1-2
ASSPPKSRAGNTIY TRBV7-3 . TRBJ1-3
ASQTGGNGNTIY TRBV5-1 few TRBJ1-3
ASSPGVRTEAF TRBV18 few TRBJ1-1
ASRPPGSNTGELF TRBV6-1 few TRBJ2-2
ASRSGLAGGAGSYNEQF TRBV5-1 . TRBJ2-1
ASSIAPIQGYVGNQPQH TRBV19 large TRBJ1-5
ASSPTGGSYNEQF TRBV28 . TRBJ2-1
ASSSTSAYEQY TRBV4-1 many TRBJ2-7
ASRKNAGSNQPQH TRBV7-2 . TRBJ1-5
ASSLFTGSDTGELF TRBV7-9 . TRBJ2-2
ASGRVGANVLT TRBV9 few TRBJ2-6
ASSLFPDSSYEQY TRBV27 few TRBJ2-7
ASSLTGGLIEQF TRBV5-1 . TRBJ2-1
ASSDSSTRGRY TRBV2 medium-sized TRBJ2-5
ASSELGASNQPQH TRBV9 . TRBJ1-5
ASSFAGNTEAF TRBV6-6 . TRBJ1-1
ASSGAGFLVGYT TRBV6-1 . TRBJ1-2
ASSLVQVINYGYT TRBV5-4 . TRBJ1-2
ASSPRGGDSPLH TRBV5-4 . TRBJ1-6
ASSRETQY TRBV2 . TRBJ2-5
ASSHYRTVVTEAF TRBV14 . TRBJ1-1
ASSLTGGGAETQY TRBV7-3 . TRBJ2-5
ASSQDWAGLQETQY TRBV4-1 . TRBJ2-5
SAGKYEQY TRBV20-1 many TRBJ2-7
ASRTGGNSPLH TRBV29-1 . TRBJ1-6
ASKEGYTGELF TRBV6-5 once TRBJ2-2
ASSRDLRGNEQF TRBV27 . TRBJ2-1
ASSLAGGAGNTIY TRBV7-6 . TRBJ1-3
ASKGPNYGYT TRBV14 . TRBJ1-2
ASSPELAGGPAGELF TRBV4-2 . TRBJ2-2
ASSLEEETQY TRBV5-8 . TRBJ2-5
AWSRSGITYEQY TRBV30 . TRBJ2-7
ASTSRGSNTEAF TRBV6-1 . TRBJ1-1
ASSRQGAIYNEQF TRBV7-2 . TRBJ2-1
ASSPRTGGQPQH TRBV6-5 few TRBJ1-5
ASSHTNYGYT TRBV6-1 . TRBJ1-2
AIQGPSGRGSYEQY TRBV10-3 few TRBJ2-7
ASSSSPGNSPLH TRBV7-2 . TRBJ1-6
ASSLRDRENQPQH TRBV5-6 medium-sized TRBJ1-5